The T cell receptor beta chain under discussion was sequenced for a study of CD8+CD57+ T cells in acquired aplastic anemia. At the level of the study: DNA per sorted CD4+ or CD8+ sample ranged about 0.19 to 30 ug, averaging roughly 3.2 ug. Findings and limits, study-wide: Patients and controls had CD8+ Simpson's diversity values that were not significantly distinct.

Genomic DNA, the template, was used for profiling of the TCR beta VDJ and CDR3. TCRdb reprocessed the reads with MiXCR, giving one entry per CDR3 protein. Seen here are more than 100,000 distinct CDR3 sequences, around 50% observed once, and the top ten hold 2% to 3%. Comments on this clonotype: Its antigen is unidentified. A junction end diverges from the germline sequence, so it may reflect a read error.

CDR3 length equals 15 residues. CDR1 is KGHDR, CDR2 SFDVKD, per germline. The chain has TRBV24-1 and TRBJ2-3; 10 nucleotides match TRBD2. This TCR came from a human donor in good health, serving as a control. Sequenced material: sorted CD4+, CD8+, or CD8+CD57+ T cells (not recorded which) from PBMCs. This CDR3 is CAISERGGHTDTQYF. CDR3 DNA: TGTGCCATCAGTGAGCGGGGGGGCCACACAGATACGCAGTATTTT.